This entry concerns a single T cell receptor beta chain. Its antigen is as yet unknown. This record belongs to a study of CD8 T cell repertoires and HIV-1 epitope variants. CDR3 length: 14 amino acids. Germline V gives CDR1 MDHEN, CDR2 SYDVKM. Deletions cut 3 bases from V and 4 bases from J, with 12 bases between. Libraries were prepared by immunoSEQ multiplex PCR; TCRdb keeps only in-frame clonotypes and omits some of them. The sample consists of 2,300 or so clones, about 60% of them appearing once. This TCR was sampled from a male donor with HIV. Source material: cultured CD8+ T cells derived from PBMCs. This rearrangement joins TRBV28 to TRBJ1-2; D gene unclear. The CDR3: CASSLTRHIYGYTF. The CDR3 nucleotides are TGTGCCAGCAGTTTGACTCGACATATCTATGGCTACACCTTC.